The entry that follows covers one T cell receptor beta chain sequence. Antigen specificity is unknown. 60 Vbeta and 13 Jbeta primers were used in PCR. Libraries were prepared by immunoSEQ multiplex PCR; TCRdb keeps only in-frame clonotypes and omits some of them. In the table there are about 130,000 clones, around 68% of which are singletons. The sample comes from a study of cytomegalovirus exposure and HLA in healthy donors. Study outcomes and limitations: Presence/absence results assume similar sequencing depth per donor, which may not hold. As confirmed in vitro, three CMV-associated chains were specific for CMV antigens. Highest at DRB1 and lowest at HLA-C, TCR association rates differed among HLA loci in a later analysis. An analysis was carried out later, and it reportedly showed fewer N-insertions in an Asian-associated ancestry cluster than the approximately 670-donor mean.

The CDR3 loop spans 16 amino acids. CDR1 is SGHKS and CDR2 is YYEKEE in the germline V gene (reference sequence). The V end was cut by 3 bases, the J end by 1 base, with 15 bases between. The gene calls are TRBV5-5 and TRBJ2-3, with a weak D call TRBD1 (6 bases). What was sequenced was PBMCs. The sequence came from a middle-aged man in good health and CMV-seropositive. In DNA, the CDR3 is TGTGCCAGCAGCTCCGTCGACAGGCCCCGCACAGATACGCAGTATTTT. It specifies CASSSVDRPRTDTQYF. Full variable domain (missing parts from reference TRBV5-5 and TRBJ2-3): DAGVTQSPTHLIKTRGQQVTLRCSPISGHKSVSWYQQVLGQGPQFIFQYYEKEERGRGNFPDRFSARQFPNYSSELNVNALLLGDSALYLCASSSVDRPRTDTQYFGPGTRLTVL.